The rows below give T cell receptor beta chains drawn from one sample of a study of T cell responses to AZD1222 COVID-19 vaccine. Using immunoSEQ multiplex PCR, the repertoire was profiled, and TCRdb retains in-frame clones only, with some absent. The sample includes 65,000 to 70,000 clones, about 80% of them seen just once. The specimen was peripheral blood, collected on day 0 of AZD1222 vaccination. The receptors were gathered from an adult in good health. The CDR3 runs from the conserved cysteine through the conserved F or W. D genes are given only for firm matches. For some rows the clone size is stated as once, few or many, or as a class when expanded; others skip it.

CASSQGDRFGGNTIYF | TGTGCCAGCAGCCAAGGGGACAGGTTTGGCGGAAACACCATATATTTT | NA | TRBJ1-3 | TRBV3-1/TRBV3-2 | TRBD1
CASSSGQNSPLHF | TGCGCCAGCAGCTCCGGACAGAATTCACCCCTCCACTTT | NA | TRBJ1-6 | TRBV5-1 | NA
CASSPRGGEQFF | TGTGCCAGCAGCCCCCGTGGTGGAGAGCAGTTCTTC | few | TRBJ2-1 | TRBV7-9 | NA
CASSVGFRQPQHF | TGCGCCAGCAGTGTGGGGTTCCGTCAGCCCCAGCATTTT | NA | TRBJ1-5 | TRBV10-2 | NA
CASSQVNRDRDRYEQYF | TGTGCCAGCAGCCAAGTCAATCGGGACAGGGATAGGTACGAGCAGTACTTC | NA | TRBJ2-7 | TRBV3-1/TRBV3-2 | TRBD1
CAITYGGGMDYGYTF | TGTGCCATCACCTATGGTGGGGGGATGGACTATGGCTACACCTTC | few | TRBJ1-2 | TRBV10-3 | NA
CASSFPTARNTEAFF | TGTGCCAGCAGTTTCCCGACAGCCAGGAACACTGAAGCTTTCTTT | NA | TRBJ1-1 | TRBV6-5 | NA
CASVRTVKETQYF | TGTGCCAGCGTGAGGACGGTAAAAGAGACCCAGTACTTC | NA | TRBJ2-5 | TRBV6-5 | NA
CASSSGRLVRAGELFF | TGTGCTAGCAGCTCGGGACGACTCGTCAGGGCCGGGGAGCTGTTTTTT | NA | TRBJ2-2 | TRBV7-7 | NA
CASRMYRDSTEAFF | TGTGCCAGCAGAATGTACAGGGACAGCACTGAAGCTTTCTTT | NA | TRBJ1-1 | TRBV2 | TRBD1
CSVDLGQMNTEAFF | TGCAGCGTTGACTTAGGACAGATGAACACTGAAGCTTTCTTT | NA | TRBJ1-1 | TRBV29-1 | NA
CASSVIGIADTQYF | TGTGCCAGCAGCGTCATAGGGATCGCAGATACGCAGTATTTT | NA | TRBJ2-3 | TRBV9 | NA
CASSLQGYEQFF | TGCGCCAGCAGCCTTCAGGGCTATGAGCAGTTCTTC | NA | TRBJ2-1 | TRBV5-1 | NA
CASSRDRGDFRRNQPQHF | TGTGCCAGTAGTAGGGACAGGGGGGACTTTAGGCGCAATCAGCCCCAGCATTTT | few | TRBJ1-5 | TRBV19 | TRBD1
CASRRGWTEAFF | TGTGCCAGTAGGCGGGGTTGGACTGAAGCTTTCTTT | NA | TRBJ1-1 | TRBV19 | NA
CASSAEPGTGGGYTF | TGCGCCAGCAGCGCGGAACCCGGGACAGGGGGTGGCTACACCTTC | large | TRBJ1-2 | TRBV5-1 | TRBD1
CASKRTGVGIAEAFF | TGTGCCAGCAAACGGACAGGTGTCGGGATCGCTGAAGCTTTCTTT | NA | TRBJ1-1 | TRBV2 | TRBD1
CASSSQGREQPQHF | TGTGCCAGCAGCTCACAGGGACGCGAGCAGCCCCAGCATTTT | NA | TRBJ1-5 | TRBV7-2 | NA
CASSFWAKAGNEQFF | TGTGCCAGCAGTTTCTGGGCAAAAGCGGGGAATGAGCAGTTCTTC | NA | TRBJ2-1 | TRBV28 | TRBD2
CASSRRGGTDYNEQFF | TGTGCCAGCAGTCGAAGGGGAGGGACCGACTACAATGAGCAGTTCTTC | NA | TRBJ2-1 | TRBV6-6 | TRBD2
CAITTGSAKNIQYF | TGTGCCATCACAACGGGGTCGGCCAAAAACATTCAGTACTTC | NA | TRBJ2-4 | TRBV10-3 | NA
CASSTTSSGNTIYF | TGTGCCAGCAGTACAACCTCCTCTGGAAACACCATATATTTT | NA | TRBJ1-3 | TRBV6-5 | NA
CASSLEAEQYF | TGCGCCAGCAGCTTGGAGGCCGAGCAGTACTTC | NA | TRBJ2-7 | TRBV5-1 | NA
CAISEEAGAEQPQHF | TGTGCCATCAGTGAAGAGGCAGGGGCCGAGCAGCCCCAGCATTTT | few | TRBJ1-5 | TRBV10-3 | NA
CASSVGRGRTGELFF | TGTGCCAGCAGCGTCGGCAGGGGGCGAACCGGGGAGCTGTTTTTT | once | TRBJ2-2 | TRBV7-2 | TRBD1
CASSELGHYGQYF | TGCGCCAGCAGTGAGCTGGGCCACTACGGGCAGTACTTC | NA | TRBJ2-7 | TRBV10-1 | NA
CASSLGTVANEQFF | TGTGCCAGCAGCTTGGGGACAGTAGCTAATGAGCAGTTCTTC | NA | TRBJ2-1 | TRBV5-5 | NA
CASEFPAADYGYTF | TGTGCCAGCGAGTTCCCGGCCGCAGACTATGGCTACACCTTC | NA | TRBJ1-2 | TRBV6-5 | NA
CASSQPDRGNQPQHF | TGCGCCAGCAGTCAACCCGACAGGGGCAATCAGCCCCAGCATTTT | NA | TRBJ1-5 | TRBV23-1 | TRBD1
CASTTRGYGYTF | TGTGCCAGCACCACGCGGGGCTATGGCTACACCTTC | NA | TRBJ1-2 | TRBV12-3/TRBV12-4 | NA
CASSLEDQPQHF | TGTGCCAGCAGCTTAGAGGATCAGCCCCAGCATTTT | NA | TRBJ1-5 | TRBV7-9 | NA